The sample holds one count of the clone carrying this T cell receptor beta chain. The sample comes from a study of blood T cell repertoires in COVID-19. About the study: Spain, Italy and the United States supplied samples that represented acute and convalescent COVID-19. T cells, B-cell-depleted T cells, or PBMCs supplied cDNA or gDNA.

In the original workflow: Reference gene primer amplification gave estimated nucleated cell counts. The method was immunoSEQ multiplex PCR; TCRdb's version includes in-frame clones alone and lacks a portion of them. V, J and clone size derive from that table, while D and trimming were established from the DNA sequence. This sample has tens of thousands of clones, with about nine tenths found just once. The CDR3 is 14 amino acids. V shed 0 bases and J shed 7 bases, with 10 bases lying between them. CDR1 SGDLS and CDR2 YYNGEE come from the germline V gene. The receptor was isolated from a man aged 45-65 years with active COVID-19. The rearrangement uses TRBV9 and TRBJ1-4; D is uncertain. Input material: peripheral blood. In nucleotides, the CDR3 is TGTGCCAGCAGCGTAGGGTCCGGGAGTGAAAAACTGTTTTTT. It is translated as CASSVGSGSEKLFF.